The 2 T cell receptor beta chains below come from one sample, sequenced in a study of blood T cell repertoires in COVID-19. TCRdb's copy holds only in-frame clones and misses some; the assay was immunoSEQ multiplex PCR. This table has around 170,000 clones, around four fifths appearing once. What was sequenced was peripheral blood. The receptors were sampled from a man aged 30-40 years with active or convalescent COVID-19.

The chain employs TRBV10-2 and TRBJ2-5, with TRBD1 matching over 8 bases. CDR3 size: 13 residues. V lost 8 bases to trimming and J lost 5 bases; unmatched junction nucleotides: 7. From germline, CDR1 is WSHSY and CDR2 SAAADI. The CDR3 nucleotides read TGCGCCAGCGGGCAGGGGGCGTGGGAGACCCAGTACTTC. This codes for CASGQGAWETQYF.

The genes are TRBV9 and TRBJ2-1; 7 nucleotides align to TRBD2. V shed 0 bases, J shed 0 bases, and the junction held 12 bases outside the gene matches. Germline V CDR1 and CDR2: SGDLS, YYNGEE. CDR3 size: 19 residues. The CDR3 DNA follows: TGTGCCAGCAGCGTAGTGTTGGAGTCTAGCGGCTCCTCCTACAATGAGCAGTTCTTC. Translating gives CASSVVLESSGSSYNEQFF.